This T cell receptor (beta chain) was retrieved from a study of CD8 T cells in Susac syndrome. Germline lookup yields CDR1 SGHRS and CDR2 YFSETQ. CDR3 length: 14 amino acids. Trimming cost V 1 base and J 2 bases, with 8 bases left between them. cDNA came from approximately 0.5 to 1 ug RNA primed by random hexamers. TCRdb itself ran the immunoSEQ multiplex PCR reads through MiXCR, one entry per CDR3 protein. Of under 200,000 distinct CDR3 sequences listed, under 95% were seen once; the top ten hold 0.08%. Material for sequencing was CD4+ T cells from PBMCs. The TCR sequence derives from a human donor in good health. The V call is TRBV5-1, the J call TRBJ2-3, with D perhaps TRBD1 or TRBD2 (5 bases each). The CDR3: CASSLLGTTDTQYF. The CDR3 nucleotides are TGCGCCAGCAGCTTGTTGGGGACCACAGATACGCAGTATTTT.